A single sample gave rise to the 17 T cell receptor beta chains below, sequenced in a study of blood T cell repertoires in COVID-19. Sequencing used immunoSEQ multiplex PCR; TCRdb keeps in-frame clones, though not all of them. Among 110,000 to 150,000 clones, around 89% were seen once, and the ten largest hold around 2.9%. The sequencing sample was made of peripheral blood. These receptors originate from a man in his 60s with active or convalescent COVID-19.

The chain carries TRBV19 and TRBJ2-1; perhaps TRBD2 as D (7 bases). The CDR3 spans 15 residues. V lost 5 bases to trimming and J lost 6 bases, with 17 bases between them. In germline, CDR1 is LNHDA, CDR2 SQIVND (reference sequence). CDR3 DNA sequence: TGTGCCAGTAGTGGAGGGAGGGGGAATTCCAATGAGCAGTTCTTC. Encoded protein: CASSGGRGNSNEQFF.

The chain recombines TRBV2 with TRBJ2-1; 8 bases agree with TRBD2. The germline CDR1 and CDR2 sequences are SNHLY and FYNNEI. After removal of 4 bases from V and 7 bases from J, the junction contained 6 bases not matched to a gene. The CDR3 has 14 residues. The CDR3 DNA sequence: TGTGCCAGCAGTGGAACCGGGACTAGAAATGAGCAGTTCTTC. This gives the protein CASSGTGTRNEQFF.

The chain employs TRBV7-2 and TRBJ2-1, with D possibly TRBD2 on 5 matching bases. The CDR3 totals 14 residues. The V gene's germline CDR1 is SGHTA and CDR2 FQGNSA. The ends were cut back, 5 bases at V and 9 bases at J, with 17 bases in the middle. For the CDR3, the DNA is TGTGCCAGCAGCATTGGGTTACCAACTAGTGAGCAGTTCTTC. This encodes CASSIGLPTSEQFF.

This chain uses TRBV11-2 with TRBJ2-2; 7 bases are shared with TRBD1. The CDR3 covers 15 residues. The V segment lost 5 bases and the J segment 6 bases; nucleotides outside the gene matches: 9. In germline, CDR1 is SGHAT, CDR2 FQNNGV. This CDR3 reads CASSTLTGKPGELFF. The CDR3 coding sequence is TGTGCCAGCAGCACATTGACAGGGAAGCCCGGGGAGCTGTTTTTT.

The CDR3 region has the DNA TGTGCCAGCAGTGAGAGCGGGGGGCGGGAGACCCAGTACTTC. Translated, it gives CASSESGGRETQYF. V and J are TRBV2 and TRBJ2-5; 9 bases fit TRBD2. Germline V gives CDR1 SNHLY, CDR2 FYNNEI. Trimming at V came to 3 bases and at J to 5 bases, leaving 4 bases not matched to a gene. The CDR3 spans 14 residues.

Only a few counts were recorded for this clone. This chain links TRBV18 with TRBJ1-1; 9 bases are a match to TRBD1. V lost 3 bases, J lost 4 bases, and 12 bases stayed unmatched. Germline loops: CDR1 KGHSH, CDR2 LQKENI. This CDR3 region has 17 residues. The CDR3 sequence: CASSPVSVGQGPTEAFF. In DNA form, the CDR3 reads TGTGCCAGCTCACCTGTGTCAGTAGGACAGGGGCCCACTGAAGCTTTCTTT.

The chain combines TRBV18 with TRBJ2-7; 8 bases are a match to TRBD1. V gave up 3 bases and J gave up 0 bases; unmatched junction bases: 4. This CDR3 has 15 amino acids. Germline V gene data show CDR1 as KGHSH and CDR2 as LQKENI. CDR3 region: CASSPRGPNSYEQYF. CDR3 DNA: TGTGCCAGCTCACCCAGGGGGCCCAACTCCTACGAGCAGTACTTC.

The CDR3, as DNA: TGTGCCAGCACACGATCAGGGTACAGCGGGCCTGAGCAGTTCTTC. Translating gives CASTRSGYSGPEQFF. The rearrangement links TRBV6-5 to TRBJ2-1; D may be TRBD2 (6 bases). Germline CDR1 and CDR2: MNHEY and SVGAGI. V gave up 7 bases and J gave up 9 bases, with 22 bases separating them. CDR3 size: 15 residues.

This chain joins TRBV9 and TRBJ1-5; tentatively, D is TRBD1 (6 bases). The CDR3 runs 16 residues. V lost 3 bases and J lost 7, with 20 bases in between. Germline V gene lookup returns CDR1 SGDLS and CDR2 YYNGEE. CDR3 in amino acids: CASSAPLTGMYQPQHF. In DNA, the CDR3 is TGTGCCAGCAGCGCACCCCTAACAGGGATGTACCAGCCCCAGCATTTT. The whole variable domain, remainder taken from reference TRBV9 and TRBJ1-5, is DSGVTQTPKHLITATGQRVTLRCSPRSGDLSVYWYQQSLDQGLQFLIQYYNGEERAKGNILERFSAQQFPDLHSELNLSSLELGDSALYFCASSAPLTGMYQPQHFGDGTRLSIL.

The chain couples TRBV11-2 to TRBJ2-1, with 9 bases that match TRBD1. The junction had 8 bases not matched to a gene; V was cut back by 4 bases and J by 7 bases. CDR1 is SGHAT and CDR2 is FQNNGV in the germline V gene. This CDR3 region has 15 residues. CDR3 in amino acids: CASSWGTGKRNEQFF. In nucleotides, the CDR3 is TGTGCCAGCAGCTGGGGGACAGGGAAGAGGAATGAGCAGTTCTTC.

The chain links TRBV2 to TRBJ2-5; 9 bases match TRBD1. The ends lost 11 bases at V and 7 bases at J; junction bases unmatched: 11. This CDR3 is 13 amino acids long. Per germline, CDR1 SNHLY and CDR2 FYNNEI. The CDR3 loop reads CAGRTGDRMTQYF. CDR3 nucleotides: TGTGCCGGCCGGACAGGGGATCGCATGACCCAGTACTTC.

This clone has a single count. The genes are TRBV2 and TRBJ1-6, with 7 positions matching TRBD1. The CDR3 spans 16 residues. Unmatched junction bases numbered 10, after V lost 5 bases and J lost 6 bases. Per the germline V gene, CDR1 is SNHLY and CDR2 is FYNNEI. The CDR3 sequence is CASSKGQRGVNSPLHF. The CDR3, as DNA: TGTGCCAGCAGTAAGGGACAGCGAGGCGTTAATTCACCCCTCCACTTT.

Only one count was recorded for this clone. The J gene is TRBJ2-5, the V gene TRBV5-8; possible D gene TRBD1, 6 bases. Germline V lookup: CDR1 SGHTS, CDR2 YDEGEE. V was trimmed by 2 bases and J by 4 bases, leaving 9 bases between them. This CDR3 spans 13 amino acids. For the CDR3, the DNA is TGTGCCAGCAGCTTAGGGGGTGTAGAGACCCAGTACTTC. Protein product: CASSLGGVETQYF. Full variable domain (remainder filled in from reference TRBV5-8 and TRBJ2-5): EAGVTQSPTHLIKTRGQQATLRCSPISGHTSVYWYQQALGLGLQFLLWYDEGEERNRGNFPPRFSGRQFPNYSSELNVNALELEDSALYLCASSLGGVETQYFGPGTRLLVL.

This clone was recorded once. The CDR3: CASSAGPNTEAFF. In DNA form, the CDR3 reads TGTGCCAGCAGCGCAGGGCCGAACACTGAAGCTTTCTTT. The gene calls are TRBV7-8 and TRBJ1-1; TRBD1 might be the D (5 bases). Between the trimmed V and J ends, which lost 5 bases and 1 base, there was a span of 8 bases. This CDR3 is 13 amino acids long. Germline V gene data show CDR1 as SGHVS and CDR2 as FQNEAQ.

The chain recombines TRBV6-5 with TRBJ2-7; 12 bases map to TRBD2. CDR1 and CDR2 from the germline V gene are MNHEY and SVGAGI. CDR3 size: 15 residues. Trimming at V came to 7 bases and at J to 3 bases, leaving 7 bases not matched to a gene. The CDR3 DNA reads as TGTGCCAGCATGCTAGCGGGAGGGATGGGCTACGAGCAGTACTTC. Its translation is CASMLAGGMGYEQYF.

V usage is TRBV4-1 and J usage is TRBJ2-3, with 9 bases identical to TRBD1. This CDR3 is 16 amino acids long. Germline assignment: CDR1 MGHRA and CDR2 YSYEKL. The V and J ends lost 4 bases and 6 bases, in that order; junction bases with no gene match: 11. CDR3 DNA sequence: TGCGCCAGCAGCCGCAGCGGGACAGGGTTTGGGGATACGCAGTATTTT. Its protein is CASSRSGTGFGDTQYF.

The table lists this clone with a count of one. The rearrangement joins TRBV2 to TRBJ2-1, with 10 bases lining up with TRBD2. The CDR3 runs 15 residues. Germline CDR1 reads SNHLY; CDR2 reads FYNNEI. The V and J ends lost 5 bases and 4 bases, in that order; junction bases with no gene match: 5. CDR3 sequence: CASSPGLAQYNEQFF. Written as DNA, the CDR3 is TGTGCCAGCAGTCCGGGACTAGCGCAGTACAATGAGCAGTTCTTC.